What follows is one T cell receptor (beta chain) and its context. Antigen: not known. The germline V gene encodes CDR1 MNHEY and CDR2 SVGAGI. V lost 7 bases and J lost 2; bases outside the gene matches: 6. This CDR3 contains 15 residues. This entry comes from a study of PD-1 blockade in classical Hodgkin lymphoma. Regarding the study as a whole: At baseline, newly diagnosed patients reportedly showed less TCR diversity than healthy donors. Still unresolved is the cause of the repertoire differences, which may be disease activity or prior therapy.

Time point defined: newly diagnosed, previously untreated cHL patient sample. Investigators obtained CD8+ T cells from thawed PBMCs by magnetic negative selection. Comparison came from newly diagnosed, untreated classical Hodgkin lymphoma PBMCs. Clones were read by immunoSEQ multiplex PCR, and TCRdb kept only the in-frame ones, dropping some. The table includes roughly 21,000 clones, about 86% detected once. The V gene is TRBV6-5, the J gene TRBJ2-2, with 8 bases identical to TRBD2. The TCR sequence derives from a human donor with classical Hodgkin lymphoma. Sequenced material: CD8+ T cells from blood. The CDR3 loop is CASKRVAGNTGELFF. CDR3 in DNA: TGTGCCAGCAAGAGAGTAGCGGGAAACACCGGGGAGCTGTTTTTT.